Detailed here is one T cell receptor beta chain. This record belongs to a study of cytomegalovirus exposure and HLA in healthy donors. Study-level information: Among 150 million to 200 million T cells, an earlier analysis found about 110 million unique TCR beta sequences.

The germline gives CDR1 MNHEY, CDR2 SMNVEV (reference sequence). This CDR3 comprises 15 residues. V shed 3 bases and J shed 3 bases, with 14 bases lying between them. The PCR employed 60 Vbeta primers together with 13 Jbeta primers. Produced via immunoSEQ multiplex PCR; TCRdb's table is partial and in-frame only. The sample has some 150,000 clones, approximately 84% seen once; the top ten hold approximately 1.3%. The sequenced sample consisted of PBMCs. The receptor's source is a man aged 25 to 40 in good health and CMV-seropositive. This chain joins TRBV27 and TRBJ1-2; tentatively, D is TRBD1 (5 bases). This CDR3 is CASSFLGGIDYGYTF. The CDR3 DNA follows: TGTGCCAGCAGTTTCCTCGGGGGTATCGACTATGGCTACACCTTC.